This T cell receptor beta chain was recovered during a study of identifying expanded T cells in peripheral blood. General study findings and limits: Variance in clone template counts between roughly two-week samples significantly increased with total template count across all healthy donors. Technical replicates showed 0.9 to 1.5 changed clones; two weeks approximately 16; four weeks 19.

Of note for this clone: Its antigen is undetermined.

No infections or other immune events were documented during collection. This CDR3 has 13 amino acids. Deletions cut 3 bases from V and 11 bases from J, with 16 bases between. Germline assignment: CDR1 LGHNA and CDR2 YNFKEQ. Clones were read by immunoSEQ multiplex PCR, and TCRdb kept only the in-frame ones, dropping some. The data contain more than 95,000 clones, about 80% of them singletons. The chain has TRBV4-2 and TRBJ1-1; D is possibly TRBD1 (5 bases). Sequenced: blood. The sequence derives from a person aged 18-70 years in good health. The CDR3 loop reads CASSHSGGEGAFF. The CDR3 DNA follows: TGTGCCAGCAGCCACTCGGGCGGAGAGGGGGCTTTCTTT.